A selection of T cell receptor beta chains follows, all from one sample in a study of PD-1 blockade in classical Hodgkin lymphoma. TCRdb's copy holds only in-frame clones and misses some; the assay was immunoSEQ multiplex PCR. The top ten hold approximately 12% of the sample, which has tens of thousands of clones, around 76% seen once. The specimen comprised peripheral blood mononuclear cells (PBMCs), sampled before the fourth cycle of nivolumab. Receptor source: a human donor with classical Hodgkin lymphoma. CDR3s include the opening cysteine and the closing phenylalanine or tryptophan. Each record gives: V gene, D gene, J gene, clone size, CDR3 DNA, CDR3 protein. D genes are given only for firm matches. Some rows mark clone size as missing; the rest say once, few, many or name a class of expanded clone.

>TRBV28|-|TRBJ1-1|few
TGTGCCAGCAGTCTCGGCGGGGAACAGAAGATAGCTTTCTTT
CASSLGGEQKIAFF
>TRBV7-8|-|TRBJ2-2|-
TGTGCCAGCAGCCCCACAGGGAACACCGGGGAGCTGTTTTTT
CASSPTGNTGELFF
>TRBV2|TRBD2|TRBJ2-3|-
TGTGCCAGCAGTCTTAGCGGGACCACAGATACGCAGTATTTT
CASSLSGTTDTQYF
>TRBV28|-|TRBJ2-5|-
TGTGCCAGCACCGACCCCGAGACCCAGTACTTC
CASTDPETQYF
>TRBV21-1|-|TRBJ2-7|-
TGTGCCAGCAGCAAAGATAGGGGGCGAAGCTACGAGCAGTACTTC
CASSKDRGRSYEQYF
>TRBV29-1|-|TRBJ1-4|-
TGCAGCGTCGGGTATTTAACTAATGAAAAACTGTTTTTT
CSVGYLTNEKLFF
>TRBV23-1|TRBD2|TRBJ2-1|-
TGCGCCAGCAGTCGAGCGGGGCGGGAGCATGAGCAGTTCTTC
CASSRAGREHEQFF
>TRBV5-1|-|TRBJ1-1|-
TGCGCCAGCAGCTTGGTCTTACTACCGACCGCTAACTCTGAAGCTTTCTTT
CASSLVLLPTANSEAFF
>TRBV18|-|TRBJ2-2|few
TGTGCCAGCTCACTGCCTCTTGGCACCGGGGAGCTGTTTTTT
CASSLPLGTGELFF
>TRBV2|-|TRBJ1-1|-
TGTGCCAGCACCCAGAGGAGCACTGAAGCTTTCTTT
CASTQRSTEAFF
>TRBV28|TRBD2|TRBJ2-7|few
TGTGCCAGCGGGGGACTAGAGGGGGAGCAGTACTTC
CASGGLEGEQYF
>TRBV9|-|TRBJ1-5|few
TGTGCCAGCAGCAAACAGGGTAGTCAGCCCCAGCATTTT
CASSKQGSQPQHF
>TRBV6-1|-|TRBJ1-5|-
TGTGCCAGCAGCCCCGGGACAAACCTTCAGCCCCAGCATTTT
CASSPGTNLQPQHF
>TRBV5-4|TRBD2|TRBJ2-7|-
TGTGCCAGCAGCTCGAAAGCGGGAGAAGACGAGCAGTACTTC
CASSSKAGEDEQYF
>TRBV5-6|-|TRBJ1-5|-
TGTGCCAGCAGCCGATCCCTCTCAGGGACTCAGCCCCAGCATTTT
CASSRSLSGTQPQHF
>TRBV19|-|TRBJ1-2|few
TGTGCCAGTAGTATAGACCCGGGACTAAGGCATGGCTACACCTTC
CASSIDPGLRHGYTF
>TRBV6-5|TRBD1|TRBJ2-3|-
TGTGCCAGCAGCCTACAGGGGAAAGGCACAGATACGCAGTATTTT
CASSLQGKGTDTQYF
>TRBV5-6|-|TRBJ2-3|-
TGTGCCAGCAGCTTGGTTCCCAGGGCAGGAGATACGCAGTATTTT
CASSLVPRAGDTQYF
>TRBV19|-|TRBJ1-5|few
TGTGCCAGTAGTATGATCTTAGCGGATTCGTATCAGCCCCAGCATTTT
CASSMILADSYQPQHF
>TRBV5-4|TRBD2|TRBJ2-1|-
TGTGCCAGCAGAAATTTAACTAGCGGCGCCGGAACGGAGTTCTTC
CASRNLTSGAGTEFF
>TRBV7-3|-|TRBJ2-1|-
TGTGCCAGCAGGGGAACGGGCAAGATCTACAATGAGCAGTTCTTC
CASRGTGKIYNEQFF
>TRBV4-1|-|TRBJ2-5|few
TGCGCCAGCAGCCTCGGACCCTACCCCCAAGAGACCCAGTACTTC
CASSLGPYPQETQYF
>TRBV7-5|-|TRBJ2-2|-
TGTGCCAGCAGCTTAGCGGTCGGGGAGCTGTTTTTT
CASSLAVGELFF
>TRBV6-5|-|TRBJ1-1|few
TGTGCCAGCAGCCCCGGGGGATTTACTGAAGCTTTCTTT
CASSPGGFTEAFF
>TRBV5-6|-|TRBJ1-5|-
TGTGCCAGCAGCTTGAACACGGGTCAGCCCCAGCATTTT
CASSLNTGQPQHF
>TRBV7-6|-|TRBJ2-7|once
TGTGCCAGCAGCTTAGCAGGGGCGGGGTACGAGCAGTACTTC
CASSLAGAGYEQYF
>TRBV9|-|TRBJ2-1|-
TGTGCCAGCAGCGTCATAGGGACTTCCTACAATGAGCAGTTCTTC
CASSVIGTSYNEQFF
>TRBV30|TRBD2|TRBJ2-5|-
TGTGCCTGGAGTGCATTACTAGCGGGAGCAGAGACCCAGTACTTC
CAWSALLAGAETQYF
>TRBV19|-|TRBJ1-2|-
TGTGCCAGTAGTATTCCCGGGAGGGGCTCGTATGGCTACACCTTC
CASSIPGRGSYGYTF
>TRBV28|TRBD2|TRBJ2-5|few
TGTGCCAGCAGTTTTGGGGGGGTTCAAGAGACCCAGTACTTC
CASSFGGVQETQYF
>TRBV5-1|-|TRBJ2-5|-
TGCGCCAGCAGCTTGCCCGGAGAGGGCGAACAAGAGACCCAGTACTTC
CASSLPGEGEQETQYF
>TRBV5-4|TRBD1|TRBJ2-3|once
TGTGCCAGCAGCCACAGACAGGGAACAGATACGCAGTATTTT
CASSHRQGTDTQYF